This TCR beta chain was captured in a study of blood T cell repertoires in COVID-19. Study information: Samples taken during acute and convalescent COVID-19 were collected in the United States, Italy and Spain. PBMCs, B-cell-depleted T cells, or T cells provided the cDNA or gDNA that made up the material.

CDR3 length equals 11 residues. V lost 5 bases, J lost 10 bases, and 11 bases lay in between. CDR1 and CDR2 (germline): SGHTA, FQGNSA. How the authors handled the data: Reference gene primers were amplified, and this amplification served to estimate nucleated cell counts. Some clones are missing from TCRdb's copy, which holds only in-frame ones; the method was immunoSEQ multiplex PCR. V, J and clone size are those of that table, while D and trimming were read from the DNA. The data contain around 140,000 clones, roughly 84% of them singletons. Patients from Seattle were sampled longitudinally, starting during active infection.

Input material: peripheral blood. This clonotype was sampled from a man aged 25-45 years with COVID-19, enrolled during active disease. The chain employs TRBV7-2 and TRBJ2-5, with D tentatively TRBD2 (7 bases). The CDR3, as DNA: TGTGCCAGCAGCGCGGGGGCGGACCAGTACTTC. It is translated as CASSAGADQYF.